This T cell receptor beta chain was sequenced for a study of cytomegalovirus exposure and HLA in healthy donors. Study results and limitations: The listing of 150 or so TCR beta chains classed them as cytomegalovirus-associated.

Only in-frame clones appear in the TCRdb table, and some are missing; sequencing was by immunoSEQ multiplex PCR. This sample yields around 200,000 clones, of which about 86% are seen a single time; around 2.8% belongs to the top ten. Germline V gene lookup returns CDR1 MGHRA and CDR2 YSYEKL. The V gene end was trimmed by 0 bases and the J gene end by 6 bases; junction bases not matched to a gene: 10. The CDR3 loop spans 17 amino acids. Comments on this clone: No antigen is known for it.

Source material: PBMCs. The chain links TRBV4-1 to TRBJ2-3, with 9 bases matching TRBD2. This TCR was recovered from a woman aged 18-29 years in good health and CMV-seropositive. The CDR3: CASSQDGGGAIRDTQYF. In nucleotides, the CDR3 is TGCGCCAGCAGCCAAGACGGCGGGGGGGCTATTAGGGATACGCAGTATTTT.